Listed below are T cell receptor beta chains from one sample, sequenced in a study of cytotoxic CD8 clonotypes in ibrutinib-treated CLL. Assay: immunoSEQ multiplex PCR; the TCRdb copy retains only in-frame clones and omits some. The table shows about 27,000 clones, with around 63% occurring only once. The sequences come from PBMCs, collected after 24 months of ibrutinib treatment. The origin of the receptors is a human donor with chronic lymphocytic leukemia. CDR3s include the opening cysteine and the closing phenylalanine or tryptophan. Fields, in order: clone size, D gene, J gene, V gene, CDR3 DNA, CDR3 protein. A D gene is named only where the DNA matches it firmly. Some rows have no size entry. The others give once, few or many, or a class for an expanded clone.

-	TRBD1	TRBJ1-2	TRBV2	TGTGCCAGCAAGGACACAGGGGTGGACGGCTACACCTTC	CASKDTGVDGYTF
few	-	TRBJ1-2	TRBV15	TGTGCCACCAGCAGAGAGAGGGGGGAGGGCTACACCTTC	CATSRERGEGYTF
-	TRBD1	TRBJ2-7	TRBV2	TGTGCCAGCAGTGGGACAGGCATTTCCTACGAGCAGTACTTC	CASSGTGISYEQYF
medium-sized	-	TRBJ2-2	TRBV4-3	TGCGCCAGCAGCCAAGACCCTACTGAGACCGGGGAGCTGTTTTTT	CASSQDPTETGELFF
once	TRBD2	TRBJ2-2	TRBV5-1	TGCGCCAGCAGCAATAGCGGGGGTACTACCGGGGAGCTGTTTTTT	CASSNSGGTTGELFF
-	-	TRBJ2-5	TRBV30	TGTGCCTGGAGTAGCGGGCGGGAGACCCAGTACTTC	CAWSSGRETQYF
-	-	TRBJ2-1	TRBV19	TGTGCCAGTAGTAGGGGACTGTGGTTGAATGAGCAGTTCTTC	CASSRGLWLNEQFF
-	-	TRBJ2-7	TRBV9	TGTGCCAGCAGCTTTTCGGACATTACGGGCTCCTACGAGCAGTACTTC	CASSFSDITGSYEQYF
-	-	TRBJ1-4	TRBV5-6	TGTGCCAGCAGCGAAAAATCAGGGGTTCGTGAAAAACTGTTTTTT	CASSEKSGVREKLFF
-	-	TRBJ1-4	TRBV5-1	TGCGCCAGCAGCCCAGGGCGCACTAATGAAAAACTGTTTTTT	CASSPGRTNEKLFF
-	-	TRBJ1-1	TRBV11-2	TGTGCCAGCAGCTTATCGAGGCAGGACGGTGCTTTCTTT	CASSLSRQDGAFF
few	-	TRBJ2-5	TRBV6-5	TGTGCCAGCAGTTACGCAGGAGAAGAGACCCAGTACTTC	CASSYAGEETQYF
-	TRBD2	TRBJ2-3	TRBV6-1	TGTGCCAGCAGTGAAAGGGCTAGCGGGGGCACAGATACGCAGTATTTT	CASSERASGGTDTQYF
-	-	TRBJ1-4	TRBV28	TGTGCCAGCAGTCGGGACCACATCGCAACTAATGAAAAACTGTTTTTT	CASSRDHIATNEKLFF
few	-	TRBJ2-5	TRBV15	TGTGCCACCAGCAGAGGGGTCTTTCAAGAGACCCAGTACTTC	CATSRGVFQETQYF
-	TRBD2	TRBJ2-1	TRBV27	TGTGCCAGCAGTTCCATAGCGGGGGGGTACAATGAGCAGTTCTTC	CASSSIAGGYNEQFF
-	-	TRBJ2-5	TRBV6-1	TGTGCCAGCAGATCCCTGGTCCGGGAGACCCAGTACTTC	CASRSLVRETQYF
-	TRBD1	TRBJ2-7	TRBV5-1	TGCGCCAGCAGCGGGACCGGGACAGCCTACGAGCAGTACTTC	CASSGTGTAYEQYF
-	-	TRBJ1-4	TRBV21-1	TGTGCCAGCAGCAGGATCCGCAATGAAAAACTGTTTTTT	CASSRIRNEKLFF
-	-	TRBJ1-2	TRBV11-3	TGTGCCAGCAGCTTAGTAGGGCCCGAGGGACGCTACACCTTC	CASSLVGPEGRYTF
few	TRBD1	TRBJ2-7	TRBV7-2	TGTGCCAGCAGCCGTCGAGGCGGGACAGGGGGTTACGAGCAGTACTTC	CASSRRGGTGGYEQYF
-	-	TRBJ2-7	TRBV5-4	TGTGCCAGCAGCTTCGGGGGCTACGAGCAGTACTTC	CASSFGGYEQYF
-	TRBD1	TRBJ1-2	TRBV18	TGTGCCAGCTCACCACCTCAGGGGGCGGTAGGCTACACCTTC	CASSPPQGAVGYTF